This TCR beta chain was sequenced during a study of OX40 agonist ivuxolimab in advanced cancers. By share of the sample, this clone is medium-sized. Clones were read by immunoSEQ multiplex PCR, and TCRdb kept only the in-frame ones, dropping some. The data contain 20,000 to 25,000 clones, around 78% of them singletons. Per the germline V gene, CDR1 is SGHTS and CDR2 is YDEGEE. The V end was cut by 3 bases, the J end by 8 bases, with 14 bases between. The CDR3 runs to 14 residues. The material sequenced was CD4+ or CD8+ T cells sorted from blood, taken in a trial of the OX40 agonist ivuxolimab. This clonotype was obtained from an adult with an advanced solid tumor such as melanoma, head and neck, liver or kidney cancer. The rearrangement joins TRBV5-8 to TRBJ1-4; TRBD1 might be the D (6 bases). The DNA for the CDR3 is TGTGCCAGCAGCTACCGAGGGGGAGGGGAAAAACTGTTTTTT. This translates into CASSYRGGGEKLFF.